This TCR beta chain was retrieved from a study of ipilimumab plus nivolumab after autologous stem cell transplantation listed by TCRdb under 2021. For the wider study: Trial patients received a median of about five ipilimumab doses and roughly eight nivolumab doses. Primary refractory and relapsed disease were included in the DLBCL cohort, with 18-month progression-free survival of around 86% and 29%, respectively. Patients in the trial were undergoing autologous transplant and had high-risk diffuse large B cell lymphoma, mature T cell lymphoma, or multiple myeloma. More than 30 patients made up the trial's intent-to-treat population. Overall study results and their limits: The authors stated that profiles of the T cell receptor repertoire, regulatory T cell phenotype and gut microbiota provided a biologic rationale for studying this approach further. Combined checkpoint inhibition as post-transplant consolidation was concluded by the authors to appear tolerable.

On this clone itself: Its antigen remains unidentified. No much larger clonotype is one base removed from it; base qualities were not supplied.

The method behind the library was the immunoSEQ multiplex PCR assay. TCRdb provides this immuneACCESS table in a form limited to in-frame rearrangements. Some clones are lacking; in checked studies, under half of them reflect an unresolved V gene, and why the rest are absent is not known. The sample table lists about 15,000 clones, roughly 80% of them with a count of one. The top ten hold 35% to 45% of the sample. Taken from the germline V gene, the CDR1 and CDR2 loops are ENHRY and SYGVKD. From the cysteine up to the phenylalanine, the CDR3 has a length of 16 residues. The read is trimmed to its CDR3 DNA, 48 bases read in frame from base 1. V is clipped by 1 base and J by 1 base, and the sequence between their germline boundaries is 10 bases long. Starting 14 to 28 days after the autologous transplant, patients began checkpoint therapy, which included ipilimumab at 1 mg/kg intravenously on day 1 of selected weeks. Nivolumab was given at 3 mg/kg intravenously on day 1 of weeks 1, 4, 7, 10, and every two weeks through week 26. This Phase Ib clinical trial tested ipilimumab plus nivolumab, a combined checkpoint inhibition, as consolidation after autologous stem cell transplantation.

The chain employs TRBV10-3 and TRBJ2-2, with no confident D gene call. This receptor was taken from a male donor with diffuse large B-cell lymphoma. The source was PBMCs, collected in a trial of ipilimumab plus nivolumab as post-transplant consolidation. The bases read TGTGCCATCAGTGAGTTCCAACTACTGAACACCGGGGAGCTGTTTTTT. This encodes CAISEFQLLNTGELFF.